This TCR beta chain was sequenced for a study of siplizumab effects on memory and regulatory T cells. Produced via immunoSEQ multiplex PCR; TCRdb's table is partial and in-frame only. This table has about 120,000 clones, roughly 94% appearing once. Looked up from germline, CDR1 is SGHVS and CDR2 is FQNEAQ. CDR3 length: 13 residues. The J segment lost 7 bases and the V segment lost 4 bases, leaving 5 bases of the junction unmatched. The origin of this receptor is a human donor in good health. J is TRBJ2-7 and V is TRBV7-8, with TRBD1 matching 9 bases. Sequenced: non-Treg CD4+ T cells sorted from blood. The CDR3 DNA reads TGTGCCAGCAGCTCTGGACAGGGGTCGGAGCAGTACTTC. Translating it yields CASSSGQGSEQYF.